Shown below are 10 T cell receptor beta chains from a single sample sequenced in a study of cytomegalovirus exposure and HLA in healthy donors. In the PCR, 60 Vbeta and 13 Jbeta primers were used. Profiling relied on immunoSEQ multiplex PCR, and the TCRdb table lists in-frame clones only, not all of them. The table has more than 85,000 clones, roughly 76% seen once; the top ten hold 6.5% to 8.5%. Material: PBMCs. The receptors were sampled from a man aged 30-40 years in good health and CMV-seropositive.

The chain is built from TRBV7-6 and TRBJ1-6, with unresolved D. The CDR3 covers 16 residues. Trimming stripped 1 base from V and 7 bases from J, with 14 bases between. Germline V CDR1 and CDR2: SGHVS, FNYEAQ. CDR3 region: CASSLGRGSGNSPLHF. In nucleotides, the CDR3 is TGTGCCAGCAGCTTAGGTCGCGGGTCCGGAAATTCACCCCTCCACTTT.

This clone appeared a single time. The chain joins TRBV30 to TRBJ2-5; D not resolved. Per germline, CDR1 GTSNPN and CDR2 SVGIG (reference sequence). V was trimmed by 2 bases and J by 5 bases, leaving 9 bases between them. The CDR3 has 12 amino acids. The CDR3, as DNA: TGTGCCTGGAGTACAGATCTCGAGACCCAGTACTTC. This codes for CAWSTDLETQYF.

This sequence joins TRBV4-1 and TRBJ2-5; 8 bases agree with TRBD2. Germline loops: CDR1 MGHRA, CDR2 YSYEKL. This CDR3 spans 14 amino acids. The ends lost 4 bases at V and 5 bases at J; junction bases unmatched: 6. DNA of the CDR3: TGCGCCAGCAGCCCCGGGGGGGTCCTGGAGACCCAGTACTTC. Its translation: CASSPGGVLETQYF.

The rearrangement joins TRBV6-5 to TRBJ2-5; the D is unclear. Germline lookup yields CDR1 MNHEY and CDR2 SVGAGI. V gave up 2 bases and J gave up 0 bases, with 7 bases separating them. The CDR3 totals 14 residues. The CDR3 protein is CASSYSQNQETQYF. The CDR3 DNA reads as TGTGCCAGCAGTTACAGTCAGAACCAAGAGACCCAGTACTTC.

Only one count was recorded for this clone. The junction departs from the called germline gene at one end, perhaps through a read error. The chain carries TRBV7-9 and TRBJ1-3; 7 nucleotides match TRBD1. The germline gives CDR1 SEHNR, CDR2 FQNEAQ (reference sequence). CDR3 length: 15 residues. CDR3 sequence reads: CSSSLGQASGNTIYF. The DNA of the CDR3 is TGTTCCAGCAGCCTAGGACAGGCGTCTGGAAACACCATATATTTT.

This chain joins TRBV2 and TRBJ2-5; D is perhaps TRBD2 (5 bases). Germline V gives CDR1 SNHLY, CDR2 FYNNEI. The CDR3 contains 16 residues. V lost 5 bases and J 1 base, leaving 17 bases between the germline ends. CDR3 protein: CASSSVDLLSQETQYF. The CDR3 nucleotides are TGTGCCAGCAGTTCCGTGGACTTGCTATCCCAAGAGACCCAGTACTTC.

This chain links TRBV2 with TRBJ1-2; TRBD1 is a possible D gene (5 bases). V was pared by 3 bases and J by 3 bases, with 11 bases between. The length of the CDR3 is 14 residues. From germline, CDR1 is SNHLY and CDR2 FYNNEI. In DNA form, the CDR3 reads TGTGCCAGCAGTGAGCAGGGAGGAGACTATGGCTACACCTTC. Its translation is CASSEQGGDYGYTF.

The genes are TRBV6-1 and TRBJ1-1; D remains ambiguous. This CDR3 comprises 14 residues. V lost 3 bases, J lost 0 bases, and 8 bases lay in between. Germline V gene data show CDR1 as MNHNS and CDR2 as SASEGT. The DNA of the CDR3 is TGTGCCAGCAGTGAGCCGGGGTTGAACACTGAAGCTTTCTTT. Translated, it gives CASSEPGLNTEAFF.

This chain links TRBV30 with TRBJ2-1, with TRBD1 as a possible D gene (5 bases). CDR1 and CDR2 (germline): GTSNPN, SVGIG (reference sequence). There are 11 residues in the CDR3. Trimming pared 8 bases from V and 3 bases from J, leaving 8 bases between. As DNA, the CDR3 is TGTGCCGGTGACAGCTACAATGAGCAGTTCTTC. Translated, it gives CAGDSYNEQFF.

The chain combines TRBV18 with TRBJ1-5; TRBD1 matches at 7 bases. The CDR3 runs to 16 residues. Germline assignment: CDR1 KGHSH and CDR2 LQKENI. V was clipped by 3 bases and J by 0 bases; unmatched bases: 5. CDR3 sequence: CASSPATGDSNQPQHF. CDR3 bases: TGTGCCAGCTCACCCGCTACAGGGGATAGCAATCAGCCCCAGCATTTT.